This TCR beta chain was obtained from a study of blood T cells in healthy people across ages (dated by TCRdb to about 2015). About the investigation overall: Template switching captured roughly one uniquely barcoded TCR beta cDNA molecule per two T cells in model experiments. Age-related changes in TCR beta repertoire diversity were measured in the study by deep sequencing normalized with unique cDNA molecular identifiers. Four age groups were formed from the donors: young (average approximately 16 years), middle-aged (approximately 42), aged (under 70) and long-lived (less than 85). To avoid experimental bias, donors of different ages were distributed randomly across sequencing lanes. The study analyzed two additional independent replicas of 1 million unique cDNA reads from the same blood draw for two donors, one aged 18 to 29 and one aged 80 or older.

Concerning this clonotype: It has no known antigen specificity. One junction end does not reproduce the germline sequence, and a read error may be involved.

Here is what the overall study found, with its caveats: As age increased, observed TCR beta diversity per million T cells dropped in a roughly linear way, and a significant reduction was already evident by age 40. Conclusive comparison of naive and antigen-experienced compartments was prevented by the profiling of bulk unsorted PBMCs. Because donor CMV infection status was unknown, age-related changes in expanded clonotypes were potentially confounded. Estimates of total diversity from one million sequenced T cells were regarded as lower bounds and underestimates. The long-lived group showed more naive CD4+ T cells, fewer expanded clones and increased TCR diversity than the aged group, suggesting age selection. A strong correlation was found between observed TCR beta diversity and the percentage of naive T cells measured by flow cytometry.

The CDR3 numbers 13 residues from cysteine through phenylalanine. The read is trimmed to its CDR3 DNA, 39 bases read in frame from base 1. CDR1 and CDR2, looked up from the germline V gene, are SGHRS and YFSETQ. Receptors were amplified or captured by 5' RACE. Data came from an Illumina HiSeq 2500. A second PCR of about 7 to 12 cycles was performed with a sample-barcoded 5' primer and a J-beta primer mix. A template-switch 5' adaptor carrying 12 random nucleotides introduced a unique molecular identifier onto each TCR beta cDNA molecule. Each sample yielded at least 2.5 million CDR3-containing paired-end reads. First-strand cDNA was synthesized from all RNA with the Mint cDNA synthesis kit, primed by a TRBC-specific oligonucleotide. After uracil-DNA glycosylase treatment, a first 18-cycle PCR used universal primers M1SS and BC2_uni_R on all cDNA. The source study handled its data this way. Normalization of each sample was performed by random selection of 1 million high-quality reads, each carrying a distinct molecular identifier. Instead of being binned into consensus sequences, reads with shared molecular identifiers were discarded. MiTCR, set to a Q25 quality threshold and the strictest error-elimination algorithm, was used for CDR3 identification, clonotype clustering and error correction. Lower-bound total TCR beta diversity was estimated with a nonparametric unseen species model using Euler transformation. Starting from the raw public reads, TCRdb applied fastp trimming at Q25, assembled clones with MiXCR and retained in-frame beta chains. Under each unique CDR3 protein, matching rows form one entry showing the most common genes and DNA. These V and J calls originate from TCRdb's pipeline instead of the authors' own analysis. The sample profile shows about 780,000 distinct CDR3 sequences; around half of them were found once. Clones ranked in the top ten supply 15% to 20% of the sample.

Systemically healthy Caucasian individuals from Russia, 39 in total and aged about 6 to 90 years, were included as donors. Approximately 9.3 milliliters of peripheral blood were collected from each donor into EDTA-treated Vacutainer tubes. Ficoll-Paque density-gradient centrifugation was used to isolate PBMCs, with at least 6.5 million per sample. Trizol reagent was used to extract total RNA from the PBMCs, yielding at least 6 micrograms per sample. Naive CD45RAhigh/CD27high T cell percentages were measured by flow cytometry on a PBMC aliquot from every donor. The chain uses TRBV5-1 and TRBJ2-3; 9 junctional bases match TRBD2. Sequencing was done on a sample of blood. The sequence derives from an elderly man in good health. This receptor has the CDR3 CTSSPGSGSFLYF. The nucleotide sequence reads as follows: TGCACCAGCAGCCCGGGTAGCGGGAGTTTTCTGTATTTT.